Presented here are 32 T cell receptor beta chains from one specimen sequenced in a study of control samples from healthy donors and cancer patients. The table came from immunoSEQ multiplex PCR; TCRdb's copy has only in-frame clones and leaves some out. The data hold around 100,000 clones, with 92% observed a single time. Material: blood. The receptors derive from a young woman in good health.

This chain connects TRBV29-1 to TRBJ1-3; D remains unclear. Trimming removed 6 bases at V and 0 bases at J, with 6 bases between. The germline V gene has CDR1 SQVTM and CDR2 ANQGSEA. The CDR3 sequence is 12 residues long. CDR3 region: CSVRGSGNTIYF. CDR3 nucleotide sequence: TGCAGCGTCCGGGGCTCTGGAAACACCATATATTTT.

The rearrangement joins TRBV21-1 to TRBJ2-7; the tabulated D call, TRBD1, remains unverified against the DNA. TRBV21-1 is shown as a pseudogene. This CDR3 has 17 amino acids. The CDR3 is CASSPRRDRGISSEQYF. The CDR3 coding sequence is TGTGCCAGCAGCCCGCGGAGGGACAGGGGCATATCGAGCGAGCAGTACTTC.

J is TRBJ2-1 and V is TRBV7-3, with D perhaps TRBD2 (6 bases). Trimming left V 1 base short and J 4 bases short, with 8 bases between. Germline assignment: CDR1 SGHTA and CDR2 FQGTGA. This CDR3 contains 14 residues. This CDR3 reads CASSLSSGYNEQFF. Written as DNA, the CDR3 is TGTGCCAGCAGCTTAAGTAGCGGTTACAATGAGCAGTTCTTC.

Regarding this clone: The junction departs from germline at one end; a sequencing error may be responsible. V and J are TRBV11-3 and TRBJ1-1, with D possibly matching TRBD1 (5 bases). Looked up from germline, CDR1 is SGHNT and CDR2 is YENEEA. This CDR3 has 13 residues. As DNA, the CDR3 is TGTGCCAGCAGCTTAGAGGTAGTACGGGGCCCACTCTTT. Its translation is CASSLEVVRGPLF.

J is TRBJ2-1 and V is TRBV27; D is perhaps TRBD1 (6 bases). Germline CDR1 MNHEY, CDR2 SMNVEV (reference sequence). Deletions cut 3 bases from V and 4 bases from J, with 22 bases between. This CDR3 has 18 amino acids. For the CDR3, the DNA is TGTGCCAGCAGTTTTCGAGCCCTTTGGCAGGGGCCGTACAATGAGCAGTTCTTC. Encoded protein: CASSFRALWQGPYNEQFF.

CDR3 region: CASSLSSPGLSDKKLFF. DNA of the CDR3: TGTGCCAGCAGCTTATCCAGTCCGGGACTGAGTGATAAAAAACTGTTTTTT. The chain carries TRBV7-9 and TRBJ1-4; tentative D call: TRBD1 (5 bases). Trimming stripped 2 bases from V and 9 bases from J, with 22 bases between. The CDR3 spans 17 residues. Germline lookup yields CDR1 SEHNR and CDR2 FQNEAQ (reference sequence). The complete variable domain, with remaining parts taken from reference TRBV7-9 and TRBJ1-4, reads DTGVSQNPRHKITKRGQNVTFRCDPISEHNRLYWYRQTLGQGPEFLTYFQNEAQLEKSRLLSDRFSAERPKGSFSTLEIQRTEQGDSAMYLCASSLSSPGLSDKKLFFGSGTQLSVL.

The chain links TRBV30 to TRBJ1-1; no reliable D call. This CDR3 contains 13 residues. V was shortened by 1 base and J by 2 bases, with 8 bases between the two germline ends. Per the germline V gene, CDR1 is GTSNPN and CDR2 is SVGIG (reference sequence). The CDR3 DNA sequence: TGTGCCTGGAGTGGGAGGCGAAACACTGAAGCTTTCTTT. It is translated as CAWSGRRNTEAFF. Supplemented by reference TRBV30 and TRBJ1-1, the full variable domain reads SQTIHQWPATLVQPVGSPLSLECTVEGTSNPNLYWYRQAAGRGLQLLFYSVGIGQISSEVPQNLSASRPQDRQFILSSKKLLLSDSGFYLCAWSGRRNTEAFFGQGTRLTVV.

The V call is TRBV13, the J call TRBJ1-2; TRBD1 matches at 11 bases. Germline trimming cut 5 bases from V and 5 bases from J; bases unmatched to any gene: 13. Germline-derived CDR1 and CDR2 are PRHDT and FYEKMQ (reference sequence). The CDR3 is made up of 17 amino acids. The CDR3 reads CASSLRDRGNIGYGYTF. The CDR3 nucleotides read TGTGCCAGCAGCCTCCGGGACAGGGGGAATATAGGATATGGCTACACCTTC.

The chain has TRBV6-5 and TRBJ1-6; D gene unclear. V was cut by 1 base and J by 5 bases, with 6 bases left in between. The germline V gene has CDR1 MNHEY and CDR2 SVGAGI. The CDR3 sequence is 14 residues long. Here the CDR3 reads CASSYLGDNSPLHF. In DNA form, the CDR3 reads TGTGCCAGCAGTTACTTAGGTGATAATTCACCCCTCCACTTT.

The CDR3 loop reads CSVEEVSSPPRTF. As DNA, the CDR3 is TGCAGCGTTGAAGAGGTCTCGTCTCCACCGAGAACCTTC. The rearrangement uses TRBV29-1 and TRBJ1-2; D not resolved. Germline V CDR1 and CDR2: SQVTM, ANQGSEA. V lost 0 bases and J 14 bases, leaving 19 bases between the germline ends. This CDR3 has 13 amino acids.

The J gene is TRBJ2-5, the V gene TRBV5-6; 11 positions match TRBD2. There are 16 residues in the CDR3. Losses at the gene ends were 2 bases for V and 3 bases for J; bases not matched to a gene: 6. Germline V gene sequence: CDR1 SGHDT, CDR2 YYEEEE. CDR3 amino acids: CASSLPGTSGEETQYF. The CDR3, as DNA: TGTGCCAGCAGCTTACCTGGGACTAGCGGTGAAGAGACCCAGTACTTC.

This rearrangement joins TRBV5-4 to TRBJ1-4; D ambiguous. CDR3 size: 14 residues. V was shortened by 0 bases and J by 7 bases, with 10 bases between the two germline ends. CDR1 is SGHNT and CDR2 is YYREEE in the germline V gene (reference sequence). The CDR3 nucleotides are TGTGCCAGCAGCTTGGAGGGAAGGGTTGAAAAACTGTTTTTT. It specifies CASSLEGRVEKLFF.

This rearrangement joins TRBV4-1 to TRBJ2-7, with 9 positions matching TRBD2. CDR3 size: 16 residues. After removal of 0 bases from V and 4 bases from J, the junction contained 7 bases not matched to a gene. The germline CDR1 and CDR2 sequences are MGHRA and YSYEKL. CDR3 in DNA: TGCGCCAGCAGCCAAGAGGTCACTAGCGGGCTATACGAGCAGTACTTC. As protein: CASSQEVTSGLYEQYF.

This chain joins TRBV25-1 and TRBJ2-3; the D gene is possibly TRBD1 (6 bases). The CDR3 covers 12 residues. Trimming left V 7 bases short and J 4 bases short, with 9 bases between. Germline V lookup: CDR1 MGHDK, CDR2 SYGVNS. The CDR3, as DNA: TGTGCCAGCACAGGGGACCCAGATACGCAGTATTTT. Encoded protein: CASTGDPDTQYF.

The CDR3 sequence: CASSSRSSGRRSYNEQFF. CDR3 coding DNA: TGTGCCAGCAGCTCCCGGTCTAGCGGGCGCCGCTCCTACAATGAGCAGTTCTTC. The J gene is TRBJ2-1, the V gene TRBV25-1, with 8 bases identical to TRBD2. Germline trimming cut 6 bases from V and 0 bases from J; bases unmatched to any gene: 13. In germline, CDR1 is MGHDK, CDR2 SYGVNS. This CDR3 has 18 residues.

This clone is a singleton in its sample. The CDR3 bases are TGCAGCGTTGAAGATAGACACTATGGCTACACCTTC. It translates to CSVEDRHYGYTF. The chain recombines TRBV29-1 with TRBJ1-2, with D hard to call. The germline CDR1 and CDR2 sequences are SQVTM and ANQGSEA. V lost 0 bases and J lost 3, with 5 bases in between. The CDR3 is 12 residues long.

V gene TRBV5-4 combines with J gene TRBJ2-5; D possibly corresponds to TRBD2 (6 bases). The CDR3 runs 11 residues. The V gene lost 2 bases and the J gene lost 9 bases, with 8 bases spanning the gap. Germline lookup yields CDR1 SGHNT and CDR2 YYREEE (reference sequence). CDR3 amino acids: CASSFRGAQYF. CDR3 coding DNA: TGTGCCAGCAGCTTCCGCGGGGCCCAGTACTTC.

This clone came up once. The rearrangement uses TRBV27 and TRBJ1-1; 7 bases are a match to TRBD1. Germline V lookup: CDR1 MNHEY, CDR2 SMNVEV (reference sequence). This CDR3 comprises 15 residues. The trim removed 2 bases at V and 5 bases at J, leaving 8 bases unmatched. The CDR3 bases are TGTGCCAGCAGTTTAGGGATGACAGGGATGACTGAAGCTTTCTTT. Protein sequence: CASSLGMTGMTEAFF.

This chain links TRBV6-6 with TRBJ1-4; a weak D match, TRBD1 (6 bases). In germline, CDR1 is MNHNY, CDR2 SVGAGI (reference sequence). Trimming removed 6 bases from V and 7 bases from J, with 15 bases in between. This CDR3 spans 14 amino acids. Written as DNA, the CDR3 is TGTGCCAGCAGGGGGGGCAGTTCGGGTGAAAAACTGTTTTTT. This translates into CASRGGSSGEKLFF.

This clone was counted a single time. The chain uses TRBV10-3 and TRBJ1-6; D unclear. The V end was cut by 9 bases, the J end by 8 bases, with 14 bases between. The CDR3 length is 13 residues. Germline-derived CDR1 and CDR2 are ENHRY and SYGVKD. As DNA, the CDR3 is TGTGCCATTGCTAACACCACCGATTCACCCCTCCACTTT. It translates to CAIANTTDSPLHF.

The chain is built from TRBV6-2 or TRBV6-3 and TRBJ2-5; D unresolved. The CDR3 covers 11 residues. The germline V gene has CDR1 MNHEY and CDR2 SVGEGT. Trimming left V 4 bases short and J 5 bases short, with 5 bases between. CDR3 amino acids: CASSFSETQYF. The CDR3 bases are TGTGCCAGCAGTTTCTCGGAGACCCAGTACTTC.

This clone was seen just once. The chain joins TRBV5-1 to TRBJ2-3; D remains ambiguous. The CDR3 spans 15 residues. Germline V gene data show CDR1 as SGHRS and CDR2 as YFSETQ. Trimming cost V 5 bases and J 5 bases, with 18 bases left between them. CDR3 residues: CASSPPTSTLDTQYF. CDR3 sequence (DNA): TGCGCCAGCAGTCCACCCACCTCAACCCTAGATACGCAGTATTTT.

V usage is TRBV7-2 and J usage is TRBJ2-2; D is unresolved. Germline assignment: CDR1 SGHTA and CDR2 FQGNSA. V lost 2 bases to trimming and J lost 4 bases, with 11 bases between them. The CDR3 is 15 residues long. In DNA, the CDR3 is TGTGCCAGCAGCTTAAGGGCTCATAGCACCGGGGAGCTGTTTTTT. It translates to CASSLRAHSTGELFF.

The chain uses TRBV4-2 and TRBJ2-3; the match to TRBD2 covers 10 bases. The trim removed 2 bases at V and 4 bases at J, leaving 6 bases unmatched. Germline assignment: CDR1 LGHNA and CDR2 YNFKEQ. The CDR3 totals 16 residues. The CDR3 protein is CASSQRRTSGADTQYF. CDR3 nucleotides: TGTGCCAGCAGCCAACGAAGGACTAGCGGCGCAGATACGCAGTATTTT.

The chain is built from TRBV5-1 and TRBJ2-3; unclear D gene. This CDR3 has 14 residues. Germline V CDR1 and CDR2: SGHRS, YFSETQ. With 0 bases removed from V and 2 bases from J, the gap between germline ends came to 7 bases. The CDR3 coding sequence is TGCGCCAGCAGCTTGGGTCACTTCACAGATACGCAGTATTTT. It is translated as CASSLGHFTDTQYF.

A single count supports this clone. The rearrangement links TRBV9 to TRBJ2-3, with no clear D. The CDR3 runs 15 residues. Trimming took 0 bases from V and 2 from J, leaving 10 bases between them. Per germline, CDR1 SGDLS and CDR2 YYNGEE. The CDR3: CASSVVGWTTDTQYF. The CDR3 DNA reads TGTGCCAGCAGCGTAGTCGGCTGGACCACAGATACGCAGTATTTT.

CDR3 in amino acids: CATSVGDRSNQPQHF. The CDR3 nucleotides read TGTGCCACCAGTGTCGGGGACAGGAGCAATCAGCCCCAGCATTTT. The V call is TRBV24-1, the J call TRBJ1-5; 8 nucleotides line up with TRBD1. The CDR3 loop spans 15 amino acids. Trimming took 5 bases from V and 1 from J; bases not matched to a gene: 3. Germline values: CDR1 KGHDR, CDR2 SFDVKD.

This clone showed up just a few times. The chain is built from TRBV6-5 and TRBJ1-2, with TRBD1 matching over 7 bases. Germline V gene sequence: CDR1 MNHEY, CDR2 SVGAGI. This CDR3 has 14 residues. V trimming: 6 bases; J trimming: 4 bases; junction bases outside the gene matches: 8. Here the CDR3 reads CASSPRQGAYGYTF. Here the CDR3 DNA reads TGTGCCAGCAGCCCCCGACAGGGTGCCTATGGCTACACCTTC.

This clone was seen just once. V is TRBV24-1 and J is TRBJ2-1; 7 bases line up with TRBD2. CDR3 size: 13 residues. V lost 9 bases, J lost 4 bases, and 5 bases stayed unmatched. Germline lookup yields CDR1 KGHDR and CDR2 SFDVKD. The CDR3 bases are TGTGCCACCGGGGGGGACTCTTACAATGAGCAGTTCTTC. Translation gives CATGGDSYNEQFF.

The gene calls are TRBV3-1 (or the pseudogene TRBV3-2) and TRBJ1-3; D perhaps matches TRBD1 (5 bases). CDR3 length: 14 amino acids. CDR1 and CDR2 (germline): LGHDT, YNNKEL (reference sequence). The V end lost 3 bases, the J end lost 15 bases, and 21 bases lay between the germline ends. The CDR3 bases are TGTGCCAGCAGCCAGATCCTGCCGGGACCGCCAAAATATTTT. Protein: CASSQILPGPPKYF.

In the case of this clone: Other nucleotide sequences from this sample produce the same CDR3. This chain connects TRBV24-1 to TRBJ2-6, with 11 bases lining up with TRBD1. The CDR3 contains 17 residues. V shed 7 bases and J 1 base; nucleotides not matched to a gene: 5. Germline CDR1 KGHDR, CDR2 SFDVKD. CDR3 amino acids: CATRPGQGVSGANVLTF. Here the CDR3 DNA reads TGTGCCACCAGACCGGGACAGGGGGTATCTGGGGCCAACGTCCTGACTTTC.

This clone was seen once. The chain combines TRBV29-1 with TRBJ2-1; D possibly matches TRBD1 or TRBD2 (5 bases each). V gave up 6 bases and J gave up 0 bases, with 15 bases separating them. The CDR3 is 15 residues long. Germline CDR1 reads SQVTM; CDR2 reads ANQGSEA. Here the CDR3 DNA reads TGCAGCGTCCCTCCGGGACGCGGCTCCTACAATGAGCAGTTCTTC. This codes for CSVPPGRGSYNEQFF.